This T cell receptor beta chain was sequenced in a study of preoperative IRX-2 immunotherapy in early breast cancer. Treatment specified: preoperative locoregional IRX-2 cytokine immunotherapy. This phase Ib study tested locoregional IRX-2 cytokine immunotherapy given before surgery. Profiled with immunoSEQ multiplex PCR; TCRdb holds only in-frame clones, not every one. The repertoire holds 1,100 or so clones, around 74% seen once, with 7% to 9% in the top ten. Germline assignment: CDR1 SGHNT and CDR2 YENEEA. V was shortened by 5 bases and J by 5 bases, with 18 bases between the two germline ends. The CDR3 totals 15 residues.

The sequence came from a human donor with breast cancer. The sample here was tumor tissue, taken before IRX-2 immunotherapy. The V and J genes are TRBV11-3 and TRBJ1-2; D is perhaps TRBD1 (6 bases). The CDR3 spells CASSMTGEVSYGYTF. CDR3 sequence (DNA): TGTGCCAGCAGCATGACAGGCGAAGTCTCGTATGGCTACACCTTC.